The T cell receptor beta chain under discussion was sequenced for a study of CD8+ T cells in alopecia areata. TCR sequencing used cDNA made by reverse transcription of extracted RNA. Sequencing was performed with immunoSEQ multiplex PCR; in TCRdb, only in-frame clones are kept and a portion is missing. The data show 130,000 to 150,000 clones, 51% seen once. The TCR sequence derives from a human donor with alopecia areata. The sample here was CD4+ T cells sorted from blood, taken at week 0.

As DNA, the CDR3 is TGTGCCAGCAGCTTGAGAGGACTAGCGGTGCGGGACGCCGGGGAGCTGTTTTTT. It encodes CASSLRGLAVRDAGELFF. The chain combines TRBV5-6 with TRBJ2-2, with 10 bases identical to TRBD2. The CDR3 is made up of 18 amino acids. Per germline, CDR1 SGHDT and CDR2 YYEEEE. Trimming took 1 base from V and 6 from J; bases not matched to a gene: 12. Drawing the rest from reference TRBV5-6 and TRBJ2-2, the complete variable domain is DAGVTQSPTHLIKTRGQQVTLRCSPKSGHDTVSWYQQALGQGPQFIFQYYEEEERQRGNFPDRFSGHQFPNYSSELNVNALLLGDSALYLCASSLRGLAVRDAGELFFGEGSRLTVL.